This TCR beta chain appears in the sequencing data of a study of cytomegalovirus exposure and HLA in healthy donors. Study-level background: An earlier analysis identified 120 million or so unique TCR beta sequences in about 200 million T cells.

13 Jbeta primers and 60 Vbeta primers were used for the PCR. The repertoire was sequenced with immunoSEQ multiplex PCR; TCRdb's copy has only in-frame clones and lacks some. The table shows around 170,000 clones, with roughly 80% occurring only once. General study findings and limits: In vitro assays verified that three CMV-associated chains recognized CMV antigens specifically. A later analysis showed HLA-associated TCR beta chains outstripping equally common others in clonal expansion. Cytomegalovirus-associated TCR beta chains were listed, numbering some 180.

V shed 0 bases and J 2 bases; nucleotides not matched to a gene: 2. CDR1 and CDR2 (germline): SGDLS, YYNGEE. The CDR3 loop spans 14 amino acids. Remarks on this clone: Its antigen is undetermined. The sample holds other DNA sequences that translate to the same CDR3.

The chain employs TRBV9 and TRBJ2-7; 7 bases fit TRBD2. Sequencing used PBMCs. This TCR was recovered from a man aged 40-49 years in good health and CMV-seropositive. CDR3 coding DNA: TGTGCCAGCAGCGTAGGGGAGGGGCCCTACGAGCAGTACTTC. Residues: CASSVGEGPYEQYF.